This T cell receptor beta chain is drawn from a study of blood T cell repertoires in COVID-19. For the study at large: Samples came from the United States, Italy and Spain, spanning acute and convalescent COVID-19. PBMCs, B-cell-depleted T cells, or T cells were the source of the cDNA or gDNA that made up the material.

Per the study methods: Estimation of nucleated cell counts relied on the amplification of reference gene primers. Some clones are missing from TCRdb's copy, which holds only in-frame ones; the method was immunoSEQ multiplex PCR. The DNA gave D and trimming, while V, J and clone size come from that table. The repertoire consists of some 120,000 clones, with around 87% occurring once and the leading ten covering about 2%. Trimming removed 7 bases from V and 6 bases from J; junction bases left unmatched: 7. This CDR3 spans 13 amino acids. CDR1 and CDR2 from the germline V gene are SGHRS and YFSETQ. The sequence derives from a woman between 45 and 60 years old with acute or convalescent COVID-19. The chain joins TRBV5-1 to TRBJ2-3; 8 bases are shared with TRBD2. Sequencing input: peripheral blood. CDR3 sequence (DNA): TGCGCCAGCTCTGGACTAGCAGCTGATACGCAGTATTTT. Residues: CASSGLAADTQYF.